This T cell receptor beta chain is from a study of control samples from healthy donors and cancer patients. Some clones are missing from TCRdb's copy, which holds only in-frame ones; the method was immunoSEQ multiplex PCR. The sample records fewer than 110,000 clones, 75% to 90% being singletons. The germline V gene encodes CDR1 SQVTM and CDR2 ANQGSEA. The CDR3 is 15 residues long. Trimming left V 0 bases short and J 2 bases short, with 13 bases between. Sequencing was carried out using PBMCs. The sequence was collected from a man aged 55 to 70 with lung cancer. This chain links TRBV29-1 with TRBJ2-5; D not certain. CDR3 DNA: TGCAGCGTTGAAGAGGCAGCCAAAGGACAAGAGACCCAGTACTTC. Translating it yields CSVEEAAKGQETQYF.